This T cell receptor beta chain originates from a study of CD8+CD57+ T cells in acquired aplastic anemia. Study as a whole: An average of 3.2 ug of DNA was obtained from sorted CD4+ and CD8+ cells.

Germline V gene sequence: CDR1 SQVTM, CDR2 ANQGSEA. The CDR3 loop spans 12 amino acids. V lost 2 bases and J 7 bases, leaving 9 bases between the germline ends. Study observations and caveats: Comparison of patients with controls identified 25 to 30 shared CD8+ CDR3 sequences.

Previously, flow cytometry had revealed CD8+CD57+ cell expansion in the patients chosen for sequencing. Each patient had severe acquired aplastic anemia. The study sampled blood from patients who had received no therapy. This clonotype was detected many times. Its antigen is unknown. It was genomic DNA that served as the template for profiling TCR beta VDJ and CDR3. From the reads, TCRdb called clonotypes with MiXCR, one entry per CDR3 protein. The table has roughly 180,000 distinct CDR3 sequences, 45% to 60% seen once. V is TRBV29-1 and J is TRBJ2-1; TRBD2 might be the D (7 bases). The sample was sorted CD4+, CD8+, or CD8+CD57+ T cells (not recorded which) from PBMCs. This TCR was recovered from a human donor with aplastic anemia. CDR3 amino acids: CSVERGGNEQFF. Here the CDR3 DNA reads TGCAGCGTTGAAAGGGGGGGAAATGAGCAGTTCTTC.